A single sample gave rise to the 26 T cell receptor beta chains below, sequenced in a study of shared clonotypes between healthy human individuals. Naive CD8 cells lacked CD45RO, underwent positive selection for CCR7 and left out terminally differentiated effector memory CD45RA+ cells. Here immunoSEQ multiplex PCR was the method, and the copy in TCRdb shows in-frame clones only, minus some. The sample lists 1.5 million to 2.5 million clones, roughly 94% occurring once. Material for sequencing was naive CD8+ T cells sorted from blood. The origin of the receptors is a man in his late teens or twenties in good health.

This chain joins TRBV5-1 and TRBJ1-1; D remains ambiguous. In germline, CDR1 is SGHRS, CDR2 YFSETQ. This CDR3 contains 13 residues. Trimming cost V 3 bases and J 1 base, with 7 bases left between them. DNA for the CDR3: TGCGCCAGCAGCTCGGAACCGAACACTGAAGCTTTCTTT. Residues: CASSSEPNTEAFF.

This sequence joins TRBV4-3 and TRBJ2-5; 10 bases line up with TRBD2. CDR3 length equals 15 residues. J gave up 2 bases and V 0 bases, and 0 bases lay outside the gene matches. CDR1 is LGHNA, CDR2 YSLEER, per germline. DNA of the CDR3: TGCGCCAGCAGCCAAGATAGCGGGAGGCAAGAGACCCAGTACTTC. Its protein product is CASSQDSGRQETQYF.

This chain connects TRBV11-2 to TRBJ2-7; D might be TRBD1 (7 bases). This CDR3 is built from 14 residues. V dropped 0 bases and J dropped 4 bases, with 10 bases sitting between them. The germline gives CDR1 SGHAT, CDR2 FQNNGV. The CDR3 is CASSLDRGVYEQYF. The CDR3 DNA reads TGTGCCAGCAGCTTAGACAGGGGGGTGTACGAGCAGTACTTC.

The chain joins TRBV7-6 to TRBJ2-7; TRBD2 matches 8 bases. The CDR3 length is 14 residues. Germline CDR1 and CDR2: SGHVS and FNYEAQ. V lost 3 bases, J lost 0 bases, and 1 base stayed unmatched. The CDR3 here is CASSLGTSSYEQYF. CDR3 in DNA: TGTGCCAGCAGCTTGGGGACTAGCTCCTACGAGCAGTACTTC.

The CDR3 DNA reads as TGCGCCAGCAGCCAAGGACTAATTTCGGGCACAGATACGCAGTATTTT. This gives the protein CASSQGLISGTDTQYF. The rearrangement links TRBV4-3 to TRBJ2-3; D might be TRBD2 (5 bases). The CDR3 spans 16 residues. Looked up from germline, CDR1 is LGHNA and CDR2 is YSLEER. Trimming cost V 1 base and J 1 base, with 12 bases left between them.

This sequence joins TRBV5-6 and TRBJ2-7, with 11 bases fitting TRBD2. Germline CDR1 reads SGHDT; CDR2 reads YYEEEE. J lost 4 bases, V lost 0 bases, and 6 bases had no gene match. There are 16 residues in the CDR3. The DNA of the CDR3 is TGTGCCAGCAGCTTGGCCTTGGTAGCGGGAGGGTACGAGCAGTACTTC. Its protein product is CASSLALVAGGYEQYF.

This clone was seen just once. CDR3 DNA sequence: TGTGCCATCAGTGGGGACCGAGGGAACACCGGGGAGCTGTTTTTT. Translated: CAISGDRGNTGELFF. J is TRBJ2-2 and V is TRBV10-3; D tentatively fits TRBD1 or TRBD2 (5 bases each). The germline gives CDR1 ENHRY, CDR2 SYGVKD. The CDR3 is 15 amino acids. Trimming left V 4 bases short and J 1 base short, with 10 bases between.

This CDR3 reads CASSHTPGGPNTEAFF. The CDR3 DNA reads TGTGCCAGCAGCCATACTCCGGGAGGCCCAAACACTGAAGCTTTCTTT. The chain has TRBV7-9 and TRBJ1-1; unclear D gene. Germline V gene sequence: CDR1 SEHNR, CDR2 FQNEAQ (reference sequence). The CDR3 extends over 16 amino acids. Deletions cut 5 bases from V and 2 bases from J, with 18 bases between.

The chain recombines TRBV4-3 with TRBJ2-1; TRBD2 agrees at 13 bases. The J segment lost 5 bases and the V segment lost 3 bases, leaving 4 bases of the junction unmatched. Germline CDR1 and CDR2: LGHNA and YSLEER. CDR3 length equals 16 residues. The DNA of the CDR3 is TGCGCCAGCAGCCACCTACTAGCGGGAGGGGACAATGAGCAGTTCTTC. Amino acids: CASSHLLAGGDNEQFF.

The chain uses TRBV9 and TRBJ1-5, with D possibly TRBD1 on 5 matching bases. The V and J ends lost 4 bases and 6 bases respectively, with 11 bases between them. The germline CDR1 and CDR2 sequences are SGDLS and YYNGEE. CDR3 length: 13 residues. This CDR3 reads CASSSGGGQPQHF. The DNA of the CDR3 is TGTGCCAGCAGCTCTGGGGGGGGTCAGCCCCAGCATTTT.

The rearrangement links TRBV2 to TRBJ2-1; TRBD1 aligns across 7 bases. CDR3 length: 15 amino acids. Trimming cost V 6 bases and J 0 bases; bases outside gene matches: 5. Germline V gene sequence: CDR1 SNHLY, CDR2 FYNNEI. The CDR3 sequence: CASSLGQNSYNEQFF. CDR3 nucleotides: TGTGCCAGCAGCCTGGGACAGAACTCCTACAATGAGCAGTTCTTC. Full variable domain (missing parts from reference TRBV2 and TRBJ2-1): EPEVTQTPSHQVTQMGQEVILRCVPISNHLYFYWYRQILGQKVEFLVSFYNNEISEKSEIFDDQFSVERPDGSNFTLKIRSTKLEDSAMYFCASSLGQNSYNEQFFGPGTRLTVL.

V usage is TRBV27 and J usage is TRBJ2-7, with D possibly TRBD2 on 6 matching bases. Trimming removed 7 bases from V and 0 bases from J, with 16 bases in between. The CDR3 runs 15 residues. Germline-derived CDR1 and CDR2 are MNHEY and SMNVEV (reference sequence). The CDR3 DNA reads as TGTGCCAGCAAAACTTCCGGGGGAAGCTCCTACGAGCAGTACTTC. Protein product: CASKTSGGSSYEQYF.

The rearrangement uses TRBV30 and TRBJ1-6; no clear D gene. The V and J ends lost 2 bases and 16 bases respectively, with 21 bases between them. This CDR3 has 14 residues. The germline gives CDR1 GTSNPN, CDR2 SVGIG (reference sequence). CDR3 coding DNA: TGTGCCTGGAGTTGGTCAGAGTTGGGTCCCGGTCTCCACTTT. Protein sequence: CAWSWSELGPGLHF.

The chain employs TRBV9 and TRBJ2-5; a weak D match, TRBD2 (5 bases). The CDR3 totals 15 residues. Trimming took off 3 bases at V and 4 bases at J, with 16 bases between the two ends. In germline, CDR1 is SGDLS, CDR2 YYNGEE. The chain's CDR3 is CASSASPGSGETQYF. For the CDR3, the DNA is TGTGCCAGCAGCGCCAGCCCGGGGAGTGGAGAGACCCAGTACTTC.

The chain uses TRBV27 and TRBJ2-7, with 7 bases that match TRBD1. Unmatched junction bases numbered 5, after V lost 0 bases and J lost 0 bases. Looked up from germline, CDR1 is MNHEY and CDR2 is SMNVEV (reference sequence). This CDR3 comprises 16 residues. In DNA form, the CDR3 reads TGTGCCAGCAGTTTATCGCGACAGGGCGTCTCCTACGAGCAGTACTTC. It specifies CASSLSRQGVSYEQYF.

The rearrangement uses TRBV7-9 and TRBJ1-2, with D possibly being TRBD1 (5 bases). The germline V gene encodes CDR1 SEHNR and CDR2 FQNEAQ (reference sequence). The V end lost 6 bases, the J end lost 4 bases, and 18 bases lay between the germline ends. There are 15 residues in the CDR3. Here the CDR3 reads CASRNYDSNGYGYTF. Here the CDR3 DNA reads TGTGCCAGCAGGAACTACGACAGTAATGGCTATGGCTACACCTTC.

On this clone: Distinct nucleotide sequences in the sample also encode this CDR3. The V gene is TRBV30, the J gene TRBJ2-5; TRBD1 might be the D (6 bases). The germline gives CDR1 GTSNPN, CDR2 SVGIG (reference sequence). There are 13 residues in the CDR3. V gave up 3 bases and J gave up 2 bases, with 10 bases separating them. CDR3 amino acids: CAWSEDSQETQYF. The CDR3 DNA reads TGTGCCTGGAGCGAGGACAGTCAAGAGACCCAGTACTTC. The full variable domain, rest sourced from reference TRBV30 and TRBJ2-5, is SQTIHQWPATLVQPVGSPLSLECTVEGTSNPNLYWYRQAAGRGLQLLFYSVGIGQISSEVPQNLSASRPQDRQFILSSKKLLLSDSGFYLCAWSEDSQETQYFGPGTRLLVL.

DNA for the CDR3: TGTGCCAGCAGCGGGACACGGACTAGCGAATTCGGGCAGTACTTC. Translating gives CASSGTRTSEFGQYF. The chain employs TRBV7-8 and TRBJ2-7; 9 nucleotides match TRBD2. Unmatched junction bases numbered 14, after V lost 5 bases and J lost 9 bases. Germline V gene sequence: CDR1 SGHVS, CDR2 FQNEAQ. This CDR3 has 15 amino acids.

The rearrangement links TRBV4-1 to TRBJ2-7, with TRBD1 matching 10 bases. Germline-derived CDR1 and CDR2 are MGHRA and YSYEKL. V gave up 1 base and J gave up 5 bases; unmatched junction bases: 5. The CDR3 totals 15 residues. In nucleotides, the CDR3 is TGCGCCAGCAGCCAAGTCAGGGACAGGGGCCACGAGCAGTACTTC. This sequence encodes CASSQVRDRGHEQYF.

The CDR3 sequence: CATTSMNTEAFF. CDR3 sequence (DNA): TGTGCCACCACGTCCATGAACACTGAAGCTTTCTTT. The gene calls are TRBV14 and TRBJ1-1; no definite D call. Germline V gene data show CDR1 as SGHDN and CDR2 as FVKESK. The CDR3 is made up of 12 amino acids. V lost 10 bases and J lost 0, with 9 bases in between.

The chain is built from TRBV11-2 and TRBJ1-5; D ambiguous. The CDR3 covers 14 residues. The germline V gene has CDR1 SGHAT and CDR2 FQNNGV. The germline V and J ends were trimmed by 1 base and 3 bases, with 7 bases remaining between them. CDR3 coding DNA: TGTGCCAGCAGCTTAGCGTCATCCAATCAGCCCCAGCATTTT. Its protein is CASSLASSNQPQHF.

The chain has TRBV9 and TRBJ2-5; TRBD2 matches 12 bases. This CDR3 is 16 amino acids long. In germline, CDR1 is SGDLS, CDR2 YYNGEE. V lost 3 bases, J lost 4 bases, and 7 bases stayed unmatched. The DNA for the CDR3 is TGTGCCAGCAGCGGCCCTAGCGGGGGGGCGCGAGAGACCCAGTACTTC. It yields the protein CASSGPSGGARETQYF.

The chain joins TRBV7-8 to TRBJ2-3, with 8 nucleotides matching TRBD2. Germline CDR1 SGHVS, CDR2 FQNEAQ. After removal of 2 bases from V and 1 base from J, the junction contained 11 bases not matched to a gene. The CDR3 has 18 residues. The CDR3 loop is CASSLPAVGREGTDTQYF. CDR3 sequence (DNA): TGTGCCAGCAGCTTACCTGCTGTTGGGCGGGAGGGCACAGATACGCAGTATTTT. Full variable domain (rest looked up from reference TRBV7-8 and TRBJ2-3): GAGVSQSPRYKVAKRGQDVALRCDPISGHVSLFWYQQALGQGPEFLTYFQNEAQLDKSGLPSDRFFAERPEGSVSTLKIQRTQQEDSAVYLCASSLPAVGREGTDTQYFGPGTRLTVL.

This chain joins TRBV4-3 and TRBJ1-1, with D tentatively TRBD1 (5 bases). Looked up from germline, CDR1 is LGHNA and CDR2 is YSLEER. This CDR3 has 15 residues. V shed 1 base and J shed 4 bases, with 13 bases lying between them. The CDR3 reads CASSQVLQEGTEAFF. CDR3 bases: TGCGCCAGCAGCCAAGTCCTACAGGAGGGCACTGAAGCTTTCTTT.

The rearrangement links TRBV6-5 to TRBJ1-4; D remains ambiguous. V was trimmed by 2 bases and J by 8 bases, leaving 9 bases between them. The CDR3 runs 13 residues. The V gene's germline CDR1 is MNHEY and CDR2 SVGAGI. CDR3 in DNA: TGTGCCAGCAGTTACGGGTACGGGGAAAAACTGTTTTTT. Amino acids: CASSYGYGEKLFF.

In this sample, this clone turned up once. The same CDR3 arises from other DNA sequences in this sample as well. The J gene is TRBJ2-1, the V gene TRBV6-5; 7 nucleotides align to TRBD1. Germline lookup yields CDR1 MNHEY and CDR2 SVGAGI. The CDR3 loop spans 14 amino acids. Unmatched junction bases numbered 2, after V lost 2 bases and J lost 4 bases. The CDR3 loop is CASSYGTVYNEQFF. The CDR3 bases are TGTGCCAGCAGTTACGGGACAGTATACAATGAGCAGTTCTTC.